Reported below is one T cell receptor (beta chain). No antigen is known for it. The sample is drawn from a study of Tregs in tolerant kidney transplant recipients. Study-wide results and caveats: For some patients, primers changed over time, blocking nucleotide-level comparison.

TCRdb keeps only in-frame clones here, not all; method: immunoSEQ multiplex PCR. The table lists some 80,000 clones, 95% to 98% of them singletons, with around 0.51% in the top ten. Trimming removed 6 bases from V and 5 bases from J, with 24 bases in between. Germline V lookup: CDR1 LNHDA, CDR2 SQIVND (reference sequence). The CDR3 runs 17 residues. The TCR was taken from a human donor who received a combined kidney and bone marrow transplant. Sequencing used CD4+ T cells from blood, obtained before the transplant. The J gene is TRBJ2-3, the V gene TRBV19, with a possible D match to TRBD2 (7 bases). In nucleotides, the CDR3 is TGTGCCAGTAGCAAAGGGGACTACAGAAAGGGGGGAGATACGCAGTATTTT. This translates into CASSKGDYRKGGDTQYF.